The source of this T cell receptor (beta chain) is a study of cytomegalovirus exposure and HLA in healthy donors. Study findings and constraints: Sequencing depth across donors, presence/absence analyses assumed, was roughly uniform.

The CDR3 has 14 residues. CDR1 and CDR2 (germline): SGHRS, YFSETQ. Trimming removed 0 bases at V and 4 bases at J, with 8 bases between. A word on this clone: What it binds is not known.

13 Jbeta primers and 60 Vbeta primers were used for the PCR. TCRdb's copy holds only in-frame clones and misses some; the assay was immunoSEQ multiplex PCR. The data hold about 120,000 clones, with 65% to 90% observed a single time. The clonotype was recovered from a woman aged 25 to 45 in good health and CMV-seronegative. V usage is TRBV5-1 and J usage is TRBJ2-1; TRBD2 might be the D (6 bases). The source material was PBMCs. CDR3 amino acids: CASSLGGAYNEQFF. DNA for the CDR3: TGCGCCAGCAGCTTGGGCGGGGCATACAATGAGCAGTTCTTC.